This record concerns one TCR beta chain sequence. The target antigen is unknown. This sample was included in a study of graft-versus-host responses after intestinal transplantation. On the study more broadly: Recipients obtained multivisceral, liver-intestinal, or isolated intestinal transplants. Following induction with anti-thymocyte globulin, all recipients were given tacrolimus and steroids for two to three years. Whole-study findings and limits: GvH clones turned up in recipient marrow; some had shown up first in ileum or blood. GvH clone levels peaked in circulation, and this peak was associated with early post-transplant HvG declines.

Germline-derived CDR1 and CDR2 are SGHRS and YFSETQ. Trimming left V 7 bases short and J 5 bases short, with 13 bases between. The CDR3 totals 13 residues. Sequencing used immunoSEQ multiplex PCR; TCRdb keeps in-frame clones, though not all of them. The table records 90,000 to 100,000 clones, roughly 91% of them present only once. The specimen was unstimulated CD8+ T cells sorted from spleen or lymph node cells, collected before intestinal transplant. The chain employs TRBV5-1 and TRBJ2-1; D perhaps matches TRBD2 (5 bases). This clonotype was obtained from a human donor who received an intestinal transplant. The CDR3 region has the DNA TGCGCCAGCCGTCGACCCGGGAACAATGAGCAGTTCTTC. This sequence encodes CASRRPGNNEQFF.